This T cell receptor (beta chain) was captured in a study of blood T cell repertoires in COVID-19 (TCRdb year 2020). With regard to the full study: Collaborator samples came from the United States, Italy and Spain and covered acute and convalescent phases of COVID-19. The material from the prospective study consisted of cDNA or gDNA derived from T cells, B-cell-depleted T cells, or PBMCs. The dataset comprised deeply sampled blood TCRbeta repertoires from subjects exposed to, actively infected with, or recovered from COVID-19. A freely available public database, intended as a resource for researchers studying the immune response to SARS-CoV-2, is where the repertoires were released. Samples were obtained from the ongoing ImmuneRACE study (first 160 participants) and from 950 to 1,500 subjects provided by 6 global collaborators. The sample metadata nearly always contained a de-identified subject ID, COVID-19 status, age in years and sex. HLA class I and class II types, where available, came from metadata supplied by the sample provider rather than from assay-based typing. Overall study results and their limits: Clinical and demographic metadata were provided uncurated, with the amount varying by source and participant.

This clone has only one observation. The antigen this receptor binds is unknown. The record has no base qualities; no much larger clone is one base away. The collaborating institutions used their own protocols to collect whole blood in K2EDTA tubes. Collaborator samples were shipped for TCRbeta analysis as frozen whole blood, isolated PBMCs, or DNA extracted from either sample type. The immunoSEQ Assay, a bias-controlled multiplex PCR, was used to amplify TCRbeta CDR3 regions from genomic DNA. As for the authors' bioinformatics: The number of nucleated cells in each sample was estimated from the amplification of reference gene primers within the assay. To quantify the absolute abundance of each unique TCRbeta CDR3 rearrangement, sequence reads were collapsed and filtered. Productive Simpson clonality was computed per sample as the square root of Simpson's diversity index over productive rearrangements. As stored in TCRdb, this immuneACCESS dataset retains in-frame rearrangements with V and J assigned. A fraction of the clones does not appear; measured against another copy, unresolved V genes explain less than half of the discrepancy, and the remainder lacks a known reason. Clone size and the V and J calls come from that table; the DNA yielded D and trimming. Across this sample there are about 150,000 clones, with approximately 88% seen only once. The top ten constitute less than 2.5% of the sample.

The CDR3 contains 15 residues, cysteine and phenylalanine counted. The only DNA kept is the CDR3, 45 bases in frame from the first base. From a lookup of the germline V gene (reference sequence), CDR1 and CDR2 are SEHNR and FQNEAQ. The V end loses 1 base and the J end loses 0 bases, and a stretch of 8 bases separates them. The clonotype comes from a man between 70 and 80 years old with acute or convalescent COVID-19. The rearrangement combines TRBV7-9 with TRBJ2-3, with TRBD1 tentatively as D gene (6 bases match). The sequencing sample was made of peripheral blood. The CDR3 sequence is CASSLGGRSTDTQYF. The nucleotide sequence reads as follows: TGTGCCAGCAGCTTAGGGGGGCGGAGCACAGATACGCAGTATTTT. This CDR3, with the reference TRBV7-9 and TRBJ2-3 proteins standing in past its ends, gives the full variable domain DTGVSQNPRHKITKRGQNVTFRCDPISEHNRLYWYRQTLGQGPEFLTYFQNEAQLEKSRLLSDRFSAERPKGSFSTLEIQRTEQGDSAMYLCASSLGGRSTDTQYFGPGTRLTVL.